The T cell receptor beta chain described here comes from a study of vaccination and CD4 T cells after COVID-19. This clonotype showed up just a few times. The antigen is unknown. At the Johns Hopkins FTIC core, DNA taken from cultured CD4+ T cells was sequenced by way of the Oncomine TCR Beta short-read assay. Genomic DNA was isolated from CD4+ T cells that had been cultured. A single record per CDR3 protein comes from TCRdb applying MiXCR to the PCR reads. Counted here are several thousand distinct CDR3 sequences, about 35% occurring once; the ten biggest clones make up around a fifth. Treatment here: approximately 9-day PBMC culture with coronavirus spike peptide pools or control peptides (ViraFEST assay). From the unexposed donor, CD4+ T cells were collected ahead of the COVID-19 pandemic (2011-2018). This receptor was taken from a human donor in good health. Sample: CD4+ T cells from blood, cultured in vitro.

CDR3 sequence: CATSDTTGVVYGYTF. The CDR3 DNA follows: TGTGCCACCAGTGATACAACAGGGGTTGTCTATGGCTACACCTTC. The V and J genes are TRBV24-1 and TRBJ1-2, with 7 nucleotides matching TRBD1. The CDR3 contains 15 residues. Germline trimming cut 3 bases from V and 4 bases from J; bases unmatched to any gene: 7. Looked up from germline, CDR1 is KGHDR and CDR2 is SFDVKD.